This section outlines one TCR beta chain sequence together with its context. As yet, its antigen is unknown. Individual cDNA molecules received unique molecular identifiers during library preparation. TCRdb processed the 5' RACE reads anew with MiXCR; each CDR3 protein has one entry. Of about 71,000 distinct CDR3 sequences in the sample, around 12% were seen once. This record comes from a study of early T cells in non-severe SARS-CoV-2 infection. Study results and limitations: Sequences matched to VDJdb favored anti-spike CD8 responses, while private and CD4 specificities were missed.

V shed 2 bases and J 6 bases; nucleotides not matched to a gene: 5. Germline V gene data show CDR1 as SEHNR and CDR2 as FQNEAQ (reference sequence). This CDR3 has 15 residues. Sequenced here: whole blood, sampled at baseline. The chain combines TRBV7-9 with TRBJ2-4; TRBD1 matches at 9 bases. The TCR sequence derives from an adult who was a healthcare worker with PCR-confirmed SARS-CoV-2 infection or an uninfected control (not recorded which). The CDR3 nucleotides are TGTGCCAGCAGCTTACCGGGACAGGGTGGAAACATTCAGTACTTC. This encodes CASSLPGQGGNIQYF.